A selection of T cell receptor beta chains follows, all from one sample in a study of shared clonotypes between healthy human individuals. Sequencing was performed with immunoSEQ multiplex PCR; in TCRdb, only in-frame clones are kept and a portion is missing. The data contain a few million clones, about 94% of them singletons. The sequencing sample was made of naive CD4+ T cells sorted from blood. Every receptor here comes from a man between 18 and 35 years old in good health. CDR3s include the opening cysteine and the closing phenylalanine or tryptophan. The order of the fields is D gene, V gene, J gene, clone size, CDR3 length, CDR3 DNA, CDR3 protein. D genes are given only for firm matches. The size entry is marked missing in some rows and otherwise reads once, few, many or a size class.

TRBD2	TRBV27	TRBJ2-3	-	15	TGTGCCAGCAGTCGTAGCGGGGCGGGGGAAGATACGCAGTATTTT	CASSRSGAGEDTQYF
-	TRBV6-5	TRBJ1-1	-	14	TGTGCCAGCAGTTACAAGCAGACAGGTATGGGAGCTTTCTTT	CASSYKQTGMGAFF
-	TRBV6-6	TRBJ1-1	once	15	TGTGCCAGCAGTGAGCTCCTGCAGGACAACACTGAAGCTTTCTTT	CASSELLQDNTEAFF
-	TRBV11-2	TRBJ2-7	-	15	TGTGCCAGCAGCTCCGGGACTGTCACGGCGTACGAGCAGTACTTC	CASSSGTVTAYEQYF
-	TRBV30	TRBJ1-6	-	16	TGTGCCTGGAGTGTTTTGCGGACAGCCTATAATTCACCCCTCCACTTT	CAWSVLRTAYNSPLHF
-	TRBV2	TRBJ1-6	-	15	TGTGCCAGCAGTGACAGGGCCAGTTCCAATTCACCCCTCCACTTT	CASSDRASSNSPLHF
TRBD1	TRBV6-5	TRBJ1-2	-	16	TGTGCCAGCAGTTCGGACAGGGGTCGGGTCAACTATGGCTACACCTTC	CASSSDRGRVNYGYTF
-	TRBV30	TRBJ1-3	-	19	TGTGCCTGGAGCAGCCTCGGCAGCCAGATTCGGGTCTCTGGAAACACCATATATTTT	CAWSSLGSQIRVSGNTIYF
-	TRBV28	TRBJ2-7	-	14	TGTGCCAGCAGGGGCAGTCTGAACTCCTACGAGCAGTACTTC	CASRGSLNSYEQYF
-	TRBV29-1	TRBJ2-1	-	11	TGCAGCGCTCGAGGGGGAGATGAGCAGTTCTTC	CSARGGDEQFF
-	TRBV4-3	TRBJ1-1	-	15	TGCGCCAGCAGCCAAGATTGGGCCGCGAACACTGAAGCTTTCTTT	CASSQDWAANTEAFF
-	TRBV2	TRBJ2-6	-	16	TGTGCCAGCAGTGAGGTATCGGGCTCTGGGGCCAACGTCCTGACTTTC	CASSEVSGSGANVLTF
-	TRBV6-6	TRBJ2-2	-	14	TGTGCCAGCAGTTACTCCCAGGGAAACGGGGAGCTGTTTTTT	CASSYSQGNGELFF
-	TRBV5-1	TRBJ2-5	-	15	TGCGCCAGCAGCTCTGGTGCAGGGCCGGAAGAGACCCAGTACTTC	CASSSGAGPEETQYF
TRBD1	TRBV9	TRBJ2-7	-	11	TGTGCCAGCGGACAGGGGCACGAGCAGTACTTC	CASGQGHEQYF
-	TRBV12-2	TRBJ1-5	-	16	TGTGCAAGTCGCAAACTTGGGGGTTGGAGCAATCAGCCCCAGCATTTT	CASRKLGGWSNQPQHF
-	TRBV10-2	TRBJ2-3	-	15	TGCGCCAGCAGGGTAGCGTATACTAGCACAGATACGCAGTATTTT	CASRVAYTSTDTQYF
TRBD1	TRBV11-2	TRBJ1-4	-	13	TGTGCCAGCAGTCCGGACAGGAATGAAAAACTGTTTTTT	CASSPDRNEKLFF
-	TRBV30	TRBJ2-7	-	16	TGTGCCTGGAGTGGTCAGGTGGTAGGCATTGGGAACGAGCAGTACTTC	CAWSGQVVGIGNEQYF
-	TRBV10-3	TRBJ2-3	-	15	TGTGCCATCAGTGAGTCAGAGACTAGCACAGATACGCAGTATTTT	CAISESETSTDTQYF
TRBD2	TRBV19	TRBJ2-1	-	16	TGTGCCAGTAGAGCGGTAGCGGGAGGTAAATCCAATGAGCAGTTCTTC	CASRAVAGGKSNEQFF
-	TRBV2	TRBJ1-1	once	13	TGTGCCAGCAGTGACAGGGAAAACACTGAAGCTTTCTTT	CASSDRENTEAFF
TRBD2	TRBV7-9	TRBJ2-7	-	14	TGTGCCAGCAGCTTGGGGGGGAGTAACTACGAGCAGTACTTC	CASSLGGSNYEQYF
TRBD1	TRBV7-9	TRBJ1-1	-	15	TGTGCCAGCAGCTTAAGGGGACAGGGGAACACTGAAGCTTTCTTT	CASSLRGQGNTEAFF
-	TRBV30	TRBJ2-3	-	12	TGTGCCTGGAGCCCCCTTTTGGGTACGCAGTATTTT	CAWSPLLGTQYF
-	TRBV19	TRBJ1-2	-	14	TGTGCCAGTAGTCTCTACGGGGACGGGTATGGCTACACCTTC	CASSLYGDGYGYTF
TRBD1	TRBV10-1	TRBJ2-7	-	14	TGCGCCAGCAGTGGGACAGGGGGCTCCTACGAGCAGTACTTC	CASSGTGGSYEQYF
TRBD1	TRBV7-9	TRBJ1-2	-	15	TGTGCCAGCAGCTACGAGGGGACAGGGGGCCGTGGCTACACCTTC	CASSYEGTGGRGYTF
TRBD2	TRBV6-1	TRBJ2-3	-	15	TGTGCCAGCACCGGGACTAGCGGTAGCACAGATACGCAGTATTTT	CASTGTSGSTDTQYF
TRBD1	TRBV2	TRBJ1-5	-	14	TGTGCCAGCACCCCCGGGACAGAAAATCAGCCCCAGCATTTT	CASTPGTENQPQHF
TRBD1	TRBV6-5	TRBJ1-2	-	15	TGTGCCAGCAGTTACCGGGCCCCAGGGGGCTATGGCTACACCTTC	CASSYRAPGGYGYTF
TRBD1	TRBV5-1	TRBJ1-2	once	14	TGCGCCAGCAGCTTGGCAGGGGGCTCGTCTGGCTACACCTTC	CASSLAGGSSGYTF
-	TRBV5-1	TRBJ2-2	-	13	TGCGCCAGCAGCTCCCAGGGATTCGGGGAGCTGTTTTTT	CASSSQGFGELFF
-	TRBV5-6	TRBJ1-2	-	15	TGTGCCAGCACCCCCGACGGAGGGGCTAACTATGGCTACACCTTC	CASTPDGGANYGYTF
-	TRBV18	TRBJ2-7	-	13	TGTGCCAGCTCACTAGCGGACAGCTACGAGCAGTACTTC	CASSLADSYEQYF
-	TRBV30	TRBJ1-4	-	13	TGTGCCTGGAGTTGGGGGCGCGGGGAAAAACTGTTTTTT	CAWSWGRGEKLFF
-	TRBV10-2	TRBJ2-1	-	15	TGCGCCAGCAGGGGACCGGGGAGCTCCTACAATGAGCAGTTCTTC	CASRGPGSSYNEQFF
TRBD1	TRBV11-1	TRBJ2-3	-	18	TGTGCCAGCAGCTTAACGCCCTTGGCGGTCGAGGGGGCGGATACGCAGTATTTT	CASSLTPLAVEGADTQYF
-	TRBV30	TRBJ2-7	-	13	TGTGCCTGGAGTTGGCAGGGGAGCTACGAGCAGTACTTC	CAWSWQGSYEQYF
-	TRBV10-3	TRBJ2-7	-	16	TGTGCCATCAGTTTCAACGGGACGGCCAGCTCCTACGAGCAGTACTTC	CAISFNGTASSYEQYF
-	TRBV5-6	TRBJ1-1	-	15	TGTGCCAGCAGCTTGGGGGCAATAATGAACACTGAAGCTTTCTTT	CASSLGAIMNTEAFF
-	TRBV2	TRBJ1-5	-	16	TGTGCCAGCCATGACTCACGAGGGTACGGCAATCAGCCCCAGCATTTT	CASHDSRGYGNQPQHF
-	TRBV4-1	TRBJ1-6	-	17	TGCGCCAGCAGCCAAGATCAACAGGGCGGCTATAATTCACCCCTCCACTTT	CASSQDQQGGYNSPLHF
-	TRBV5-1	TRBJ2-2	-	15	TGCGCCAGCAGCTTGTTAACTAGTTTTAACGGGGAGCTGTTTTTT	CASSLLTSFNGELFF
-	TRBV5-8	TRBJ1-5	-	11	TGTGCCAGCAGCCCTCGAGGGCCCCAGCATTTT	CASSPRGPQHF
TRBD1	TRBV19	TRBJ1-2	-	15	TGTGCCAGTAGTCAGACGAACAGGGGGCCGGCGGGCTACACCTTC	CASSQTNRGPAGYTF